A single sample gave rise to the 9 T cell receptor beta chains below, sequenced in a study of shared clonotypes between healthy human individuals. Profiling relied on immunoSEQ multiplex PCR, and the TCRdb table lists in-frame clones only, not all of them. The repertoire includes 2 million to 2.5 million clones, nearly 97% of them detected once, and roughly 0.13% sits in the top ten. The sample consisted of naive CD4+ T cells sorted from blood. Noted subset: CD45RA+ positively selected. These receptors came from a man between 18 and 29 years old in good health.

The V call is TRBV7-2, the J call TRBJ1-6; 10 bases map to TRBD1. Germline assignment: CDR1 SGHTA and CDR2 FQGNSA. The ends lost 2 bases at V and 7 bases at J; junction bases unmatched: 5. The length of the CDR3 is 16 residues. The CDR3 DNA reads as TGTGCCAGCAGCTTAAGGGAGGACAGGGGGAATTCACCCCTCCACTTT. Its translation is CASSLREDRGNSPLHF.

The J gene is TRBJ1-1, the V gene TRBV4-1; D is undetermined. V lost 4 bases, J lost 0 bases, and 15 bases lay in between. Looked up from germline, CDR1 is MGHRA and CDR2 is YSYEKL. The CDR3 has 16 residues. CDR3 nucleotide sequence: TGCGCCAGCAGCCTGGCCCTGGAGGCGCTGAACACTGAAGCTTTCTTT. Amino acid sequence: CASSLALEALNTEAFF.

J is TRBJ2-7 and V is TRBV18; D ambiguous. Per germline, CDR1 KGHSH and CDR2 LQKENI. V was cut by 0 bases and J by 4 bases, with 19 bases left in between. This CDR3 spans 17 amino acids. CDR3 in DNA: TGTGCCAGCTCACCACCTTCGCCCAGGCTGACCCCATACGAGCAGTACTTC. Encoded protein: CASSPPSPRLTPYEQYF. The full variable domain, rest sourced from reference TRBV18 and TRBJ2-7, is NAGVMQNPRHLVRRRGQEARLRCSPMKGHSHVYWYRQLPEEGLKFMVYLQKENIIDESGMPKERFSAEFPKEGPSILRIQQVVRGDSAAYFCASSPPSPRLTPYEQYFGPGTRLTVT.

This clone appeared a single time. The same CDR3 can be traced to other DNA sequences in this sample. V usage is TRBV29-1 and J usage is TRBJ2-7; 7 bases line up with TRBD1. The V segment lost 6 bases and the J segment 4 bases; nucleotides outside the gene matches: 3. Looked up from germline, CDR1 is SQVTM and CDR2 is ANQGSEA. This CDR3 is 11 amino acids long. The DNA of the CDR3 is TGCAGCGTCCACAGGGGTTACGAGCAGTACTTC. Encoded protein: CSVHRGYEQYF.

The chain employs TRBV6-5 and TRBJ1-4; D might be TRBD1 (6 bases). V lost 0 bases to trimming and J lost 8 bases, with 16 bases between them. CDR3 length: 16 amino acids. Germline loops: CDR1 MNHEY, CDR2 SVGAGI. The CDR3 coding sequence is TGTGCCAGCAGTTACTCGCGGGTCAACAGGGAGGAAAAACTGTTTTTT. Protein: CASSYSRVNREEKLFF.

The chain employs TRBV29-1 and TRBJ2-2; D gene unclear. From germline, CDR1 is SQVTM and CDR2 ANQGSEA. The CDR3 is 13 residues long. Trimming cost V 3 bases and J 1 base, with 6 bases left between them. The DNA for the CDR3 is TGCAGCGTTGATATTTGGAACACCGGGGAGCTGTTTTTT. Translating gives CSVDIWNTGELFF.

The chain combines TRBV7-2 with TRBJ1-2, with TRBD1 matching over 9 bases. V was pared by 5 bases and J by 5 bases, with 9 bases of the junction left unmatched. CDR1 is SGHTA, CDR2 FQGNSA, per germline. This CDR3 has 15 residues. The CDR3 DNA reads TGTGCCAGCAGCGGTTGGGACAGGGAGTGGTATGGCTACACCTTC. Translation: CASSGWDREWYGYTF.

This chain joins TRBV2 and TRBJ1-1; D is ambiguous. This CDR3 comprises 11 residues. V lost 8 bases to trimming and J lost 3 bases, with 7 bases between them. CDR1 and CDR2 from the germline V gene are SNHLY and FYNNEI. The CDR3 is CASLVDTEAFF. CDR3 nucleotides: TGTGCCAGCCTGGTAGACACTGAAGCTTTCTTT.

The chain carries TRBV7-9 and TRBJ2-3; maybe TRBD2 (6 bases). The ends were cut back, 5 bases at V and 0 bases at J, with 15 bases in the middle. The CDR3 is 16 residues long. Germline-derived CDR1 and CDR2 are SEHNR and FQNEAQ (reference sequence). The CDR3 sequence is CASSRRRGPSTDTQYF. The CDR3 DNA follows: TGTGCCAGCAGCAGGAGGCGGGGTCCTAGCACAGATACGCAGTATTTT. The variable domain in full, completed from reference TRBV7-9 and TRBJ2-3, reads DTGVSQNPRHKITKRGQNVTFRCDPISEHNRLYWYRQTLGQGPEFLTYFQNEAQLEKSRLLSDRFSAERPKGSFSTLEIQRTEQGDSAMYLCASSRRRGPSTDTQYFGPGTRLTVL.